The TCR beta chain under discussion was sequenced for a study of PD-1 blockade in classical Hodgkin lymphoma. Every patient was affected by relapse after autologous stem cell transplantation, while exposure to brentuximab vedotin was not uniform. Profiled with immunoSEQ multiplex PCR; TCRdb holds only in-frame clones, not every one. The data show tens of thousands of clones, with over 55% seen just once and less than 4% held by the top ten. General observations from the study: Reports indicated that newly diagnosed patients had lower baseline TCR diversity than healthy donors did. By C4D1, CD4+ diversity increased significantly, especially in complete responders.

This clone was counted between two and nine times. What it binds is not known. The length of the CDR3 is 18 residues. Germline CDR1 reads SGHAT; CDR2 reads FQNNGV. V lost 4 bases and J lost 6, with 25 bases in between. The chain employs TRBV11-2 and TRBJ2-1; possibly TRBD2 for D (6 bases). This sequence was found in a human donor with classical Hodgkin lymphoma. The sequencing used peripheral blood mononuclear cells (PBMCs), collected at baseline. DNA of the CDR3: TGTGCCAGCAGCTCCCCTGGGGGTAGGTTAGCGGTCGTCAATGAGCAGTTCTTC. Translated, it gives CASSSPGGRLAVVNEQFF.